The sequence of this T cell receptor (beta chain) was determined in a study of blood T cell repertoires in COVID-19. Looked up from germline, CDR1 is MNHEY and CDR2 is SVGAGI. The CDR3 is 14 residues long. Trimming stripped 5 bases from V and 4 bases from J, with 13 bases between. The repertoire was sequenced with immunoSEQ multiplex PCR; TCRdb's copy has only in-frame clones and lacks some. This sample has 200,000 to 300,000 clones; about 88% occur once, and the top ten carry roughly 3.9%. The sample taken for sequencing was peripheral blood. The chain couples TRBV6-5 to TRBJ2-3; D uncertain. The sequence came from a man in his sixties who had recovered from COVID-19. The CDR3 here is CASSSGPSADTQYF. CDR3 DNA sequence: TGTGCCAGCAGTAGTGGGCCGTCCGCAGATACGCAGTATTTT.